This TCR beta chain comes out of a study of blood T cell repertoires in COVID-19. Across the whole study: The United States, Italy and Spain were the sources of the acute and convalescent COVID-19 samples. PBMCs, B-cell-depleted T cells, or T cells were the source of the cDNA or gDNA that made up the material.

Original processing methods: Reference gene primer amplification gave estimated nucleated cell counts. Profiling relied on immunoSEQ multiplex PCR, and the TCRdb table lists in-frame clones only, not all of them. The DNA was the basis for D and trimming; V, J and clone size are from that table. The sample lists 39,000 or so clones, approximately 81% occurring once. The source is a man aged 60 to 75 in a cohort sampled during active COVID-19. Sequencing used peripheral blood.

This chain's CDR3 is CASSSGTSGANVLTF. Here the CDR3 DNA reads TGTGCCAGCAGTTCAGGGACTTCTGGGGCCAACGTCCTGACTTTC. The J gene is TRBJ2-6, the V gene TRBV27, with D perhaps TRBD2 (6 bases). The CDR3 is made up of 15 amino acids. Per germline, CDR1 MNHEY and CDR2 SMNVEV (reference sequence). Trimming took 4 bases from V and 1 from J, leaving 8 bases between them.